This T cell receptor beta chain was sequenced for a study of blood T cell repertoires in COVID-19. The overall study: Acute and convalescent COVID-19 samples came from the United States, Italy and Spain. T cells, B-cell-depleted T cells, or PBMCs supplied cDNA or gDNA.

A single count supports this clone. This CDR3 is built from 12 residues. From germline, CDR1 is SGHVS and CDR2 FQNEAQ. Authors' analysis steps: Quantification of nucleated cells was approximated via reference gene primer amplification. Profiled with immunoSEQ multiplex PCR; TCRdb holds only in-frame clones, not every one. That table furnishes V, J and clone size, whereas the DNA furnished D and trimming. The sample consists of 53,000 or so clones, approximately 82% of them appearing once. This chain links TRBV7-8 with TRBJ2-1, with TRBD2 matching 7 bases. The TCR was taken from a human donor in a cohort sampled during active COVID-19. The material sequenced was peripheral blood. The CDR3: CGAGFSYNEQFF. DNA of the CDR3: TGTGGAGCGGGGTTTTCCTACAATGAGCAGTTCTTC.